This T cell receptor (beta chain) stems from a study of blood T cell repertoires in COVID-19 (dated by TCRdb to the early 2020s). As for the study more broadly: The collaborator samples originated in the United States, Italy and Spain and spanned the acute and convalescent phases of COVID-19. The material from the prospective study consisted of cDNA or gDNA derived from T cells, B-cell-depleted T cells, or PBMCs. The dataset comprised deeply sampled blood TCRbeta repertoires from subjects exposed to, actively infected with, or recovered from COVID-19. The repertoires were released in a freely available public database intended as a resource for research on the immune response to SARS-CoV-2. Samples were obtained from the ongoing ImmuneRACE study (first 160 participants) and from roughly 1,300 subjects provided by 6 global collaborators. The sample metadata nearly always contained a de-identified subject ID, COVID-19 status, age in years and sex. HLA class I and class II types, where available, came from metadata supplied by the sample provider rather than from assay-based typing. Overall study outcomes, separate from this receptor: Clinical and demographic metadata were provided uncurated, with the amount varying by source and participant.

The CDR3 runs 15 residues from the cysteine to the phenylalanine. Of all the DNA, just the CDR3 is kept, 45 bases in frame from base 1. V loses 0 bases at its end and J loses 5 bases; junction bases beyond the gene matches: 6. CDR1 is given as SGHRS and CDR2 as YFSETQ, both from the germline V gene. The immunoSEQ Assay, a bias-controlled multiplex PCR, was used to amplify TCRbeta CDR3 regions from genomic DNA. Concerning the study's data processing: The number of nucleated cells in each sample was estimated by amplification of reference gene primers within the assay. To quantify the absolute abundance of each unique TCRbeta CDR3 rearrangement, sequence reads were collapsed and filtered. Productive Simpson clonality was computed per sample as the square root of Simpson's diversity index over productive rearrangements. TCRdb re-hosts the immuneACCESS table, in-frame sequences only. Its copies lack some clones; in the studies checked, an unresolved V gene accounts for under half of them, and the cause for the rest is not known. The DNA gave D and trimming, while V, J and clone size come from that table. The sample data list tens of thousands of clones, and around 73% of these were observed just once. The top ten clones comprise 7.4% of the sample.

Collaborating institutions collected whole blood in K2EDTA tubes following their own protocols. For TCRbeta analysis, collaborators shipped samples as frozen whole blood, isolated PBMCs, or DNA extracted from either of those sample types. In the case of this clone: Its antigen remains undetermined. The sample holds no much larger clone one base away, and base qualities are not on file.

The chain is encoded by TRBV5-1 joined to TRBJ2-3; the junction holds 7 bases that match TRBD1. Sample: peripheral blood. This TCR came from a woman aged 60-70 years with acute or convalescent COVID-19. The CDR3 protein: CASSLGTHRGDTQYF. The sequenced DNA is TGCGCCAGCAGCTTGGGGACCCACAGGGGAGATACGCAGTATTTT.